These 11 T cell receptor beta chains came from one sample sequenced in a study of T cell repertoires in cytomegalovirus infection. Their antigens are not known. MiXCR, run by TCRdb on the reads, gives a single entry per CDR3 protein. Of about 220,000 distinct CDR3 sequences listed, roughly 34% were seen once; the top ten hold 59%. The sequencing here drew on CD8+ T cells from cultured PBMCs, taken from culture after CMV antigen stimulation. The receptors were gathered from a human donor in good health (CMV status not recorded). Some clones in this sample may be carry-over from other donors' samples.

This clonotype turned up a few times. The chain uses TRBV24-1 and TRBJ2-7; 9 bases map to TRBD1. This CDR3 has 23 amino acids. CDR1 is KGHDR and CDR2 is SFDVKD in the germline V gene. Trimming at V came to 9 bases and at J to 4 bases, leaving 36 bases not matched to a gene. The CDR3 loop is CATSPGGDWAPGQGIAGFYEQYF. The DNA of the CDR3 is TGTGCCACCTCCCCCGGCGGCGATTGGGCCCCCGGACAGGGGATTGCAGGTTTTTACGAGCAGTACTTC.

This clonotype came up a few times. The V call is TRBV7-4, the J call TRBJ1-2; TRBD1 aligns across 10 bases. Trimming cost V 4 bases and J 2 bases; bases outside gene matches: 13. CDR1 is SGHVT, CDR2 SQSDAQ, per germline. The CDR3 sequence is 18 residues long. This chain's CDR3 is CASSSPLTGTGVNYGYTF. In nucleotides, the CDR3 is TGTGCCAGCAGCTCCCCCTTAACCGGGACAGGGGTGAACTATGGCTACACCTTC.

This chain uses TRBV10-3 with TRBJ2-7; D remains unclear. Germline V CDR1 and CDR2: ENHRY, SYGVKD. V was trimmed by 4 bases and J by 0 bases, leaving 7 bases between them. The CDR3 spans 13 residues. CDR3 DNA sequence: TGTGCCATCAGTGCTCTTCACTCCTACGAGCAGTACTTC. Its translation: CAISALHSYEQYF.

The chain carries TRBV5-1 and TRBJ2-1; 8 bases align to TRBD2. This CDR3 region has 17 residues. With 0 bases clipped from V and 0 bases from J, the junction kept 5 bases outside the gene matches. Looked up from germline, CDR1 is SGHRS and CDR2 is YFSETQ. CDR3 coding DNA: TGCGCCAGCAGCTTGGCCCAGCTAGCGGGCTCCTACAATGAGCAGTTCTTC. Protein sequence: CASSLAQLAGSYNEQFF.

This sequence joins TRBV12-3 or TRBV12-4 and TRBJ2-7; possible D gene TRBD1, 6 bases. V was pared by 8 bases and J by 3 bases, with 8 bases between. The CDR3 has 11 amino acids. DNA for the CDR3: TGTGCCAGCGGCAGGGGCTACGAGCAGTACTTC. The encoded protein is CASGRGYEQYF.

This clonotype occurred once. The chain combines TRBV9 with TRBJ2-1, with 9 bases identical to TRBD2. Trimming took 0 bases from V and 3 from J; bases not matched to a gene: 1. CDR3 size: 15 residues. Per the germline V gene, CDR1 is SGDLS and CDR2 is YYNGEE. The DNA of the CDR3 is TGTGCCAGCAGCGTAGAACTAGCGGGCTACAATGAGCAGTTCTTC. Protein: CASSVELAGYNEQFF.

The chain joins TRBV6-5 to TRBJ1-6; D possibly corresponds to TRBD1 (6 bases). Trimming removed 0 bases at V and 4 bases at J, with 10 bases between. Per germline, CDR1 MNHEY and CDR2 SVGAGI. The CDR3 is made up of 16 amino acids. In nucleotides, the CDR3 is TGTGCCAGCAGTTACTCATCTACAGGGTATAATTCACCCCTCCACTTT. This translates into CASSYSSTGYNSPLHF.

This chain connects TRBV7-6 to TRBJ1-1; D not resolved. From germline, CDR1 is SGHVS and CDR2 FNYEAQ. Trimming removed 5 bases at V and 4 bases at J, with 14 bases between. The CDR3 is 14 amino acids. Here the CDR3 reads CASSQVESSTEAFF. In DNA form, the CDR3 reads TGTGCCAGCAGCCAAGTGGAATCCAGCACTGAAGCTTTCTTT.

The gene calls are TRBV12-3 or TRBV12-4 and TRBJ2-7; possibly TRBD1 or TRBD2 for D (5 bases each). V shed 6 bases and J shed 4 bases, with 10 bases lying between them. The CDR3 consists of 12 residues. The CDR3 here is CASSPGPYEQYF. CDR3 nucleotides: TGTGCCAGCAGCCCGGGACCGTACGAGCAGTACTTC.

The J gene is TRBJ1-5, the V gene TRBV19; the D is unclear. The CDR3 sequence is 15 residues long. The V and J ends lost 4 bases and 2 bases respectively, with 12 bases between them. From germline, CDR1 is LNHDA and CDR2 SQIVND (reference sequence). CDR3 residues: CASSTLALGNQPQHF. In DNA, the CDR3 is TGTGCCAGTAGTACCTTAGCCTTGGGCAATCAGCCCCAGCATTTT.

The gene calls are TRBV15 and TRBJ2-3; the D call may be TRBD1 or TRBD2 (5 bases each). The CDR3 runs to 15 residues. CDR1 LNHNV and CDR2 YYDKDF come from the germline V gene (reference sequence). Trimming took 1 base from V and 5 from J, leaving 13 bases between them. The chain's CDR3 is CATSRVGGAVDTQYF. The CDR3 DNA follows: TGTGCCACCAGCAGAGTTGGGGGAGCTGTAGATACGCAGTATTTT.